The 4 T cell receptor beta chains reported below all come from one sample, sequenced in a study of beta chain features in type 1 diabetes. Investigators reverse transcribed all isolated RNA, so they sequenced expressed TCRB transcripts. The protocol was immunoSEQ multiplex PCR, while the TCRdb copy is restricted to in-frame clones and leaves out a portion. This sample has roughly 370,000 clones, with approximately 15% found just once. Sequenced input: naive CD4+ T cells from blood. The source is a young man in good health.

The V call is TRBV7-2, the J call TRBJ2-3, with D hard to call. The germline gives CDR1 SGHTA, CDR2 FQGNSA. The CDR3 covers 14 residues. V shed 3 bases and J shed 0 bases, with 7 bases lying between them. CDR3 region: CASSFWGSTDTQYF. The CDR3 nucleotides are TGTGCCAGCAGCTTTTGGGGAAGCACAGATACGCAGTATTTT.

The sample holds a few counts of this clone. The chain carries TRBV30 and TRBJ1-4; D is possibly TRBD1 (5 bases). Germline V gene data show CDR1 as GTSNPN and CDR2 as SVGIG (reference sequence). This CDR3 has 15 residues. V lost 0 bases and J 4 bases, leaving 12 bases between the germline ends. The CDR3 DNA is TGTGCCTGGAGTGTACTCGGCAGGGATAATGAAAAACTGTTTTTT. Protein product: CAWSVLGRDNEKLFF.

As concerns this clone: One end of the junction fails to match germline, which may point to a read error. The chain recombines TRBV7-9 with TRBJ2-3; D remains ambiguous. There are 14 residues in the CDR3. Germline loops: CDR1 SEHNR, CDR2 FQNEAQ (reference sequence). The CDR3 protein is CASGLVAEGDTQYF. CDR3 DNA sequence: TGTGCCAGCGGCTTAGTGGCCGAAGGAGATACGCAGTATTTT.

This clone was recorded a few times. The chain combines TRBV7-2 with TRBJ2-5, with no clear D. Germline CDR1 SGHTA, CDR2 FQGNSA. V lost 2 bases, J lost 2 bases, and 6 bases lay in between. The CDR3 runs 13 residues. CDR3 sequence (DNA): TGTGCCAGCAGCTTAAATCGGCAAGAGACCCAGTACTTC. This translates into CASSLNRQETQYF.